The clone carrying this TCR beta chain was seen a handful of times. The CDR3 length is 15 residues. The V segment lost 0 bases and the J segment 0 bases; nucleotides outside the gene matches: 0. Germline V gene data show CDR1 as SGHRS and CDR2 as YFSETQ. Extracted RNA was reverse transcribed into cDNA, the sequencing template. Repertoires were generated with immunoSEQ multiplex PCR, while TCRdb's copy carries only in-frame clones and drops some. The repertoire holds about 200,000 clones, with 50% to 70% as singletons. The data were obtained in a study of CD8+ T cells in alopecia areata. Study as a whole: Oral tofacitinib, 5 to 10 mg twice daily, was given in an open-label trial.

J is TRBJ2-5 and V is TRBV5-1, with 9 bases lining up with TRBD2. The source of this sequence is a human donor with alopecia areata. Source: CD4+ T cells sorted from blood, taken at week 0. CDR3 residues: CASSLGLADQETQYF. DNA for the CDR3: TGCGCCAGCAGCTTGGGACTAGCGGACCAAGAGACCCAGTACTTC.